The rows below give T cell receptor beta chains drawn from one sample of a study of type 1 regulatory T cells. The antigens for these receptors are not known. MiXCR, run by TCRdb on the reads, gives a single entry per CDR3 protein. The sample includes about 60,000 distinct CDR3 sequences, 62% seen only once; the top ten take roughly 1.9%. Source material: cultured non-Tr1 T cells, either the whole culture or a sorted T cell fraction (not recorded which). The receptors shown here come from a human donor in good health. Both conserved end residues are part of each CDR3.

v_gene	j_gene	len	CDR3aa
TRBV7-9	TRBJ1-4	12	CASSGWEEKLFF
TRBV29-1	TRBJ2-7	14	CSVDGPAGHYEQYF
TRBV7-8	TRBJ2-3	15	CASSSVAGVSDTQYF
TRBV18	TRBJ2-7	15	CASSTLGGSSYEQYF
TRBV5-1	TRBJ2-1	17	CASYKTLTGSSYNEQFF
TRBV5-1	TRBJ2-7	14	CASSTGQGTYEQYF
TRBV2	TRBJ1-2	13	CASSEWQGEGYTF
TRBV5-1	TRBJ2-7	15	CASSTYSGNSYEQYF
TRBV7-7	TRBJ2-2	19	CASSLIRQGPFANTGELFF
TRBV5-6	TRBJ1-5	15	CASSLGPPSNQPQHF
TRBV7-2	TRBJ2-2	18	CASSLGRLGTGGTGELFF
TRBV24-1	TRBJ2-2	14	CATTGRTNTGELFF
TRBV12-3/TRBV12-4	TRBJ1-5	14	CASSRDRARQPQHF
TRBV7-2	TRBJ2-7	12	CASSHPPYEQYF
TRBV19	TRBJ2-7	15	CASSMPGLADYEQYF
TRBV5-1	TRBJ2-1	15	CASSLALAGGNEQFF
TRBV7-2	TRBJ1-6	17	CASSSRSGTVPNSPLHF
TRBV3-1	TRBJ1-1	15	CASSEGTGGDGEAFF
TRBV6-5	TRBJ2-5	13	CASSGDIQETQYF
TRBV7-7	TRBJ2-2	13	CASSLGNTGELFF
TRBV12-3/TRBV12-4	TRBJ1-5	14	CASSNTGGGQPQHF
TRBV11-1	TRBJ1-1	13	CASSWDPGTEAFF
TRBV20-1	TRBJ1-2	12	CSARAGIGGYTF
TRBV5-1	TRBJ2-1	14	CASSPGPSGNEQFF
TRBV30	TRBJ2-2	14	CAWNRGSGSGELFF
TRBV20-1	TRBJ2-7	15	CSAGRRGQGSGEQYF
TRBV27	TRBJ2-2	15	CASGRRLGETGELFF
TRBV3-1	TRBJ2-1	16	CASSRLRPQGLNEQFF
TRBV24-1	TRBJ2-5	17	CATSDATGIISQETQYF
TRBV7-2	TRBJ2-7	15	CASSPFSEGFSEQYF
TRBV5-1	TRBJ2-7	12	CASSISSHEQYF
TRBV20-1	TRBJ1-4	16	CSARDLLGQPNEKLFF
TRBV12-3/TRBV12-4	TRBJ2-1	15	CASSEPRGFGNEQFF
TRBV24-1	TRBJ2-2	17	CATSDSSGSFGTGELFF
TRBV7-9	TRBJ2-4	18	CASSLGLLLGIAKNIQYF
TRBV16	TRBJ1-1	15	CASSPRGGVSTEAFF
TRBV29-1	TRBJ1-2	12	CSGTTGGGGYTF
TRBV2	TRBJ1-4	11	CASSETEKLFF
TRBV3-1	TRBJ2-7	14	CASSRKTRSGEQYF
TRBV20-1	TRBJ2-1	14	CSARLQVSYNEQFF
TRBV6-5	TRBJ2-7	18	CASTRLAGDRLGVYEQYF
TRBV6-5	TRBJ2-3	13	CASRKTGTDTQYF
TRBV27	TRBJ1-3	15	CASSLATGAGNTIYF
TRBV27	TRBJ2-3	12	CASGRESDTQYF
TRBV28	TRBJ2-1	14	CASSRGTEYNEQFF
TRBV20-1	TRBJ2-2	15	CSAGDSRRGTGELFF